One and the same sample provided the 30 T cell receptor beta chains below, sequenced in a study of tumor-infiltrating lymphocytes in primary liver carcinoma. TCR beta cDNA was prepared out of 450 to 500 ng total RNA by means of a constant-region primer. Employing slightly modified ARM-PCR, three nested multiplex PCR rounds were run, and these gave rise to the TCR beta libraries. Researchers ran the first two PCR rounds for approximately 9 cycles each with TRBV1-TRBV30 forward primers and a C-beta reverse primer. TCRdb passed the multiplex PCR reads through MiXCR, listing each CDR3 protein once. The sample holds hundreds of thousands of distinct CDR3 sequences, about 60% seen once. For blood RNA, unsorted whole blood served as the source, and germline DNA was extracted too. Specimen: peripheral blood. The receptors shown here come from a man aged 40-49 years with primary liver carcinoma and hepatitis B virus infection.

Comment on this clonotype: At one of its ends the junction is not consistent with the germline gene, which may arise from a read error. V is TRBV6-2 or TRBV6-3 and J is TRBJ2-7, with a tentative D call TRBD2 (5 bases). Germline V lookup: CDR1 MNHEY, CDR2 SVGEGT. CDR3 length: 16 amino acids. Here the CDR3 reads CACSYSEGSPRLEPYF. CDR3 nucleotide sequence: TGTGCCTGCAGTTACTCCGAGGGCAGCCCCCGCCTCGAGCCGTACTTC.

Concerning this clonotype itself: A clone one base away is much larger, so this may be a read error. This chain joins TRBV12-3 or TRBV12-4 and TRBJ1-1; D not certain. The CDR3 covers 12 residues. V lost 7 bases, J lost 4 bases, and 10 bases lay in between. The DNA of the CDR3 is TGTGCCAGCACCGGATTGAGCACTGAAGCTTTCTTT. Amino acid sequence: CASTGLSTEAFF.

This clonotype has a single count. A much larger clone sits a single nucleotide away, making a read error possible. This chain joins TRBV4-2 and TRBJ2-6; no clear D gene. Germline-derived CDR1 and CDR2 are LGHNA and YNFKEQ. The CDR3 covers 17 residues. V lost 0 bases to trimming and J lost 3 bases, with 12 bases between them. The chain's CDR3 is CASSQDALPIGANVLTF. The DNA for the CDR3 is TGTGCCAGCAGCCAAGACGCCCTACCCATTGGGGCCAACGTCCTGACTTTC.

Note on this clonotype: This may stem from a read error, because a much larger clone lies one nucleotide away. Given the absence of the conserved phenylalanine or tryptophan at the CDR3 end, a read error is likely. This chain connects TRBV6-1 to TRBJ1-1, with 8 bases aligning to TRBD1. The V segment lost 5 bases and the J segment 4 bases; nucleotides outside the gene matches: 6. Germline V gene lookup returns CDR1 MNHNS and CDR2 SASEGT. This CDR3 has 14 amino acids. The CDR3, as DNA: TGTGCCAGCAGTCACGGACAGGGAGGCACTGAAGCTTTCTAT. This sequence encodes CASSHGQGGTEAFY.

The chain couples TRBV11-2 to TRBJ2-2; tentative D call: TRBD2 (5 bases). Germline-derived CDR1 and CDR2 are SGHAT and FQNNGV. CDR3 length: 15 residues. CDR3 DNA: TGTGTCGGCAGCTGGTGGGAGCACGACACCGGGGAGCTGTTTTTT. As protein: CVGSWWEHDTGELFF.

The V gene is TRBV6-5, the J gene TRBJ2-3; D remains unclear. CDR1 and CDR2 (germline): MNHEY, SVGAGI. Trimming cost V 2 bases and J 0 bases, with 12 bases left between them. CDR3 size: 16 residues. The CDR3 sequence is CASSYTGGTSTDTQYF. The CDR3 DNA sequence: TGTGCCAGCAGTTACACTGGCGGAACTAGCACAGATACGCAGTATTTT.

As concerns this clonotype: A junction end diverges from the germline sequence, so it may reflect a read error. The rearrangement joins TRBV11-2 to TRBJ2-5; 7 bases line up with TRBD2. CDR3 length: 17 amino acids. The germline CDR1 and CDR2 sequences are SGHAT and FQNNGV. In DNA, the CDR3 is TGCGCCAACAGCTTAAGAGTAGCGGGTGACTCGAGCGAGACCCAGTACTTC. Encoded protein: CANSLRVAGDSSETQYF.

This sequence joins TRBV29-1 and TRBJ2-1; 14 bases align to TRBD2. The CDR3 consists of 15 residues. Per the germline V gene, CDR1 is SQVTM and CDR2 is ANQGSEA. CDR3 amino acids: CRDRGAGTSGREQFF. CDR3 nucleotide sequence: TGCAGAGACAGGGGCGCCGGGACTAGCGGGAGAGAGCAGTTCTTC.

This clonotype occurred once. In DNA, the CDR3 is TGTGCCAGCAATTTGGGGAGTGCTGGCGTTGATACGCAGTATTTT. This encodes CASNLGSAGVDTQYF. The chain uses TRBV6-5 and TRBJ2-3; D is perhaps TRBD2 (5 bases). Trimming shortened V by 7 bases and J by 6 bases, and 20 bases separated the two germline ends. The CDR3 covers 15 residues. Per the germline V gene, CDR1 is MNHEY and CDR2 is SVGAGI.

In regard to this clonotype: Possible read error: a much larger clone is one base away. The J gene is TRBJ2-1, the V gene TRBV12-3 or TRBV12-4; TRBD2 aligns across 11 bases. This CDR3 comprises 15 residues. CDR3 bases: TGTGTCAGCAGTCCTGGGACTAGCGGATACAATGAGCAGTTCTTC. Protein sequence: CVSSPGTSGYNEQFF.

On this clonotype itself: The junction departs from the called germline gene at one end, perhaps through a read error. CDR3 residues: CASSGTLPDPEAFF. The CDR3 nucleotides read TGTGCCAGTAGCGGGACTTTACCCGATCCCGAAGCCTTCTTT. V and J are TRBV19 and TRBJ1-1, with D possibly matching TRBD1 (5 bases). Germline V gene sequence: CDR1 LNHDA, CDR2 SQIVND (reference sequence). This CDR3 contains 14 residues.

This clonotype came up a few times. The V and J genes are TRBV6-5 and TRBJ1-1; a weak D match, TRBD1 (5 bases). Germline CDR1 and CDR2: MNHEY and SVGAGI. Trimming left V 6 bases short and J 6 bases short, with 14 bases between. There are 13 residues in the CDR3. The CDR3 here is CASRAWGEAEAFF. CDR3 nucleotide sequence: TGTGCCAGCAGGGCTTGGGGGGAAGCTGAAGCTTTCTTT.

V is TRBV24-1 and J is TRBJ1-2, with D unclear. Germline V lookup: CDR1 KGHDR, CDR2 SFDVKD. The CDR3 length is 13 residues. With 0 bases removed from V and 4 bases from J, the gap between germline ends came to 5 bases. The CDR3: CATSDLVSYGYTF. Written as DNA, the CDR3 is TGTGCCACCAGTGATTTGGTGTCCTATGGCTACACCTTC.

A note on this clonotype: A read error is possible here, since a much larger clone lies one base away. The J gene is TRBJ1-2, the V gene TRBV6-1; 7 bases line up with TRBD1. The germline gives CDR1 MNHNS, CDR2 SASEGT. CDR3 size: 16 residues. The CDR3 sequence is CTSSEIRDSWVYGYTF. As DNA, the CDR3 is TGTACCAGCAGTGAAATAAGGGACAGCTGGGTCTATGGCTACACCTTC.

Many counts were recorded for this clonotype. The chain is built from TRBV11-2 and TRBJ1-5; D not resolved. V was pared by 3 bases and J by 0 bases, with 6 bases between. Germline V CDR1 and CDR2: SGHAT, FQNNGV. The CDR3 runs to 14 residues. CDR3 region: CASSLGNSNQPQHF. The DNA for the CDR3 is TGTGCCAGCAGCTTGGGAAATAGCAATCAGCCCCAGCATTTT.

This clonotype was recorded a few times. As DNA, the CDR3 is TGTGCCAGCAGTATTCCGGGACAGTTTAATGAAAAACTGTTTTTT. Protein product: CASSIPGQFNEKLFF. The chain combines TRBV28 with TRBJ1-4; 7 positions match TRBD1. The CDR3 contains 15 residues. V was pared by 5 bases and J by 4 bases, with 7 bases of the junction left unmatched. In germline, CDR1 is MDHEN, CDR2 SYDVKM.

As concerns this clonotype: Being one base from a much bigger clone, this may be a read error. V usage is TRBV29-1 and J usage is TRBJ2-7, with D possibly matching TRBD2 (6 bases). The germline V gene has CDR1 SQVTM and CDR2 ANQGSEA. The CDR3 has 13 residues. V was clipped by 3 bases and J by 0 bases, with 9 bases between them. The CDR3 region has the DNA TGCAGCGTTGAGGGGAGGAACTCCTACGAGCAGTACTTC. Translation gives CSVEGRNSYEQYF.

Concerning this clonotype itself: A clone one base away is much larger, so this may be a read error. J is TRBJ2-5 and V is TRBV6-1; D is possibly TRBD1 (6 bases). The CDR3 length is 16 residues. Deletions cut 5 bases from V and 4 bases from J, with 20 bases between. Germline values: CDR1 MNHNS, CDR2 SASEGT. The CDR3 protein is CASSPTTGTLPETQYF. Written as DNA, the CDR3 is TGTGCCAGCAGTCCGACAACCGGGACACTCCCAGAGACCCAGTACTTC.

This clonotype was picked up a small number of times. V and J are TRBV7-9 and TRBJ2-7, with 8 bases fitting TRBD2. Germline CDR1 and CDR2: SEHNR and FQNEAQ (reference sequence). The CDR3 sequence is 15 residues long. Unmatched junction bases numbered 10, after V lost 6 bases and J lost 3 bases. The CDR3 loop is CASSSSGMSIYEQYF. CDR3 nucleotide sequence: TGTGCCAGCAGTAGTAGCGGGATGTCTATCTACGAGCAGTACTTC.

The chain recombines TRBV29-1 with TRBJ2-5, with D perhaps matching TRBD1 (6 bases). CDR1 SQVTM and CDR2 ANQGSEA come from the germline V gene. This CDR3 contains 14 residues. Trimming removed 3 bases at V and 5 bases at J, with 16 bases between. CDR3 sequence (DNA): TGCAGCGTTGAGGGTAGGGGGAGAGTCGAGACCCAGTACTTC. This translates into CSVEGRGRVETQYF.

With regard to this clonotype: A clone one base away is much larger, so this may be a read error. The chain has TRBV10-1 and TRBJ2-3, with unresolved D. V shed 4 bases and J shed 5 bases, with 13 bases lying between them. The CDR3 is 14 amino acids. Germline V gene lookup returns CDR1 WNHNN and CDR2 SYGVQD (reference sequence). The CDR3 sequence is CASSALRGEDTQYF. The DNA of the CDR3 is TGCGCCAGCAGTGCCCTGCGTGGGGAAGATACGCAGTATTTT.

This clonotype was observed a handful of times. Being one base from a much bigger clone, this may be a read error. This sequence joins TRBV10-3 and TRBJ1-2; tentative D call: TRBD1 (5 bases). The CDR3 loop spans 14 amino acids. Germline CDR1 is ENHRY and CDR2 is SYGVKD. V shed 4 bases and J shed 6 bases, with 15 bases lying between them. The CDR3 nucleotides read TGTGCCATCAGTGGGGTGACAGCCGGCGATGGCTACACCTTC. Translated, it gives CAISGVTAGDGYTF.

The rearrangement uses TRBV11-2 and TRBJ2-5; D call uncertain. V lost 5 bases, J lost 14 bases, and 21 bases lay in between. This CDR3 comprises 13 residues. From germline, CDR1 is SGHAT and CDR2 FQNNGV. CDR3 protein: CASSRLLSETYYF. The CDR3 DNA reads as TGTGCCAGCAGCCGGTTGTTGTCAGAGACCTATTACTTC.

CDR3 nucleotide sequence: TGTGCCAGCAACCCTTTAACTGGACAGGGGAACACCGGGGAGCTGTTTTTT. Protein product: CASNPLTGQGNTGELFF. The chain recombines TRBV4-2 with TRBJ2-2, with 8 bases lining up with TRBD1. Germline assignment: CDR1 LGHNA and CDR2 YNFKEQ. V shed 7 bases and J 1 base; nucleotides not matched to a gene: 11. CDR3 length equals 17 residues.

In this sample, this clonotype turned up many times. V is TRBV4-1 and J is TRBJ2-2; no firm D call. The CDR3 contains 11 residues. The germline CDR1 and CDR2 sequences are MGHRA and YSYEKL. V was clipped by 2 bases and J by 6 bases, with 1 base between them. CDR3: CASSQSGELFF. The CDR3 DNA sequence: TGCGCCAGCAGCCAATCCGGGGAGCTGTTTTTT.

The gene calls are TRBV12-3 or TRBV12-4 and TRBJ2-7, with 14 bases aligning to TRBD2. J was trimmed by 5 bases and V by 5 bases; bases with no gene match: 8. The CDR3 runs to 16 residues. The CDR3 region has the DNA TGTGCCAGCAGTCCGGGACTAGCGGGAGCGATCGACGAGCAGTACTTC. It yields the protein CASSPGLAGAIDEQYF.

To note about this clonotype: A much bigger clone sits one base away, suggesting this may be a read error. The chain joins TRBV11-2 to TRBJ2-1; a weak D match, TRBD2 (5 bases). In germline, CDR1 is SGHAT, CDR2 FQNNGV. V lost 7 bases and J lost 4, with 14 bases in between. The CDR3 sequence is 14 residues long. CDR3 protein: CASTIQRSYNEQFF. The CDR3 nucleotides are TGTGCCAGCACTATACAGCGGAGTTACAATGAGCAGTTCTTC.

This clonotype was seen ten or more times. This sequence joins TRBV4-3 and TRBJ2-6; a possible D gene is TRBD2 (6 bases). Germline V gives CDR1 LGHNA, CDR2 YSLEER. The ends were cut back, 0 bases at V and 2 bases at J, with 11 bases in the middle. The CDR3 consists of 17 residues. The chain's CDR3 is CASSQDVAGTGANVLTF. The CDR3 region has the DNA TGCGCCAGCAGCCAAGATGTCGCGGGGACTGGGGCCAACGTCCTGACTTTC.

The chain has TRBV7-9 and TRBJ2-1, with 8 nucleotides matching TRBD2. With 5 bases clipped from V and 2 bases from J, the junction kept 14 bases outside the gene matches. The CDR3 consists of 18 residues. Germline CDR1 SEHNR, CDR2 FQNEAQ (reference sequence). DNA of the CDR3: TGTGCCAGCAGCCCCGGGACCAGCGGGGGAAGCCCCTACAATGAGCAGTTCTTC. It is translated as CASSPGTSGGSPYNEQFF.

This clonotype has a count of ten or more. The junction shows a germline mismatch at one end, possibly a read error. V gene TRBV6-1 combines with J gene TRBJ2-5, with a possible D match to TRBD2 (6 bases). Germline V CDR1 and CDR2: MNHNS, SASEGT. The CDR3 totals 12 residues. CDR3 loop: CASNEALGLTYF. CDR3 DNA sequence: TGTGCCAGCAATGAAGCATTGGGACTGACTTACTTC.